This TCR beta chain comes out of a study of shared clonotypes between healthy human individuals. General study results and limits: In several donors, around 5% of naive CD4 clonotypes appeared in common.

The length of the CDR3 is 14 residues. Germline CDR1 reads MNHNY; CDR2 reads SVGAGI (reference sequence). Trimming took 7 bases from V and 2 from J; bases not matched to a gene: 6. Notes on this clone: What it binds is not known.

Some clones are missing from TCRdb's copy, which holds only in-frame ones; the method was immunoSEQ multiplex PCR. The sample records over a million clones, 65% to 80% being singletons. The chain uses TRBV6-6 and TRBJ1-2; 8 bases agree with TRBD1. This TCR came from a man between 18 and 29 years old in good health. Sequenced sample: memory CD4+ T cells sorted from blood. The subset is: CD45RA-negative fraction. CDR3 region: CASIYGQGNYGYTF. CDR3 DNA sequence: TGTGCCAGCATTTATGGACAGGGAAACTATGGCTACACCTTC.